This record concerns one T cell receptor (beta chain) sequence. The V gene's germline CDR1 is SQVTM and CDR2 ANQGSEA. CDR3 length: 16 amino acids. V was clipped by 2 bases and J by 6 bases; unmatched bases: 12. This sample is part of a study of blood T cell repertoires in COVID-19. Sequenced by immunoSEQ multiplex PCR; TCRdb stores in-frame clones only, minus some. Of fewer than 250,000 clones in the sample, roughly 89% were seen once. This receptor was identified in a man aged 25 to 40 who had been exposed to COVID-19. The V and J genes are TRBV29-1 and TRBJ2-7; 11 bases fit TRBD1. Sequencing was carried out using PBMCs or T cells enriched from blood (not recorded which). CDR3 amino acids: CSVEFFPGTGGSEQYF. The CDR3 coding sequence is TGCAGCGTTGAATTTTTCCCCGGGACAGGGGGGAGCGAGCAGTACTTC.